A single sample is the source of the 32 T cell receptor beta chains below, sequenced in a study of response to subunit inactivated influenza vaccine. TCRdb re-called the RT-PCR reads with MiXCR, one entry per CDR3 protein. This sample has about 780,000 distinct CDR3 sequences, with roughly 20% found just once. The sample consisted of PBMCs from blood, taken about 5 days after vaccination. These receptor sequences come from a man aged 45-65 years who received an inactivated influenza vaccine.

This chain joins TRBV27 and TRBJ1-1, with a tentative D call TRBD1 (5 bases). Trimming removed 3 bases from V and 6 bases from J, with 14 bases in between. CDR3 size: 14 residues. Per germline, CDR1 MNHEY and CDR2 SMNVEV (reference sequence). CDR3 protein: CASSFLGTYAEAFF. The CDR3 nucleotides read TGTGCCAGCAGTTTCTTAGGGACCTACGCTGAAGCTTTCTTT.

V gene TRBV4-3 combines with J gene TRBJ1-5, with D unclear. Trimming pared 5 bases from V and 3 bases from J, leaving 8 bases between. CDR1 is LGHNA, CDR2 YSLEER, per germline. CDR3 size: 13 residues. CDR3 region: CASSMGANQPQHF. CDR3 nucleotide sequence: TGCGCCAGCAGCATGGGAGCCAATCAGCCCCAGCATTTT.

V is TRBV4-3 and J is TRBJ2-7; the match to TRBD2 covers 11 bases. The CDR3 extends over 16 amino acids. Germline CDR1 LGHNA, CDR2 YSLEER. J was trimmed by 6 bases and V by 2 bases; bases with no gene match: 9. Here the CDR3 DNA reads TGCGCCAGCAGCCAAAAGGGCTACGGGACTAGCGGCGAGCAGTACTTC. Translation gives CASSQKGYGTSGEQYF.

This clonotype came up many times. The chain couples TRBV7-2 to TRBJ2-7; either TRBD1 or TRBD2 may fit D (5 bases each). V was trimmed by 1 base and J by 5 bases, leaving 12 bases between them. This CDR3 contains 14 residues. Germline V gene lookup returns CDR1 SGHTA and CDR2 FQGNSA. The CDR3 coding sequence is TGTGCCAGCAGCTTAGTTTCAGGGACCCACGAGCAGTACTTC. Translating gives CASSLVSGTHEQYF.

This clonotype was observed a handful of times. The CDR3 spells CASSLVSGSGGRGDTQYF. DNA of the CDR3: TGTGCCAGCAGCTTAGTTTCGGGGAGCGGGGGCCGAGGGGATACGCAGTATTTT. This chain uses TRBV7-8 with TRBJ2-3; 8 bases map to TRBD2. V gave up 1 base and J gave up 6 bases; unmatched junction bases: 15. The CDR3 extends over 18 amino acids. In germline, CDR1 is SGHVS, CDR2 FQNEAQ.

This rearrangement joins TRBV28 to TRBJ2-7, with TRBD2 as a possible D gene (6 bases). Germline V CDR1 and CDR2: MDHEN, SYDVKM. The V end was cut by 6 bases, the J end by 7 bases, with 13 bases between. The CDR3 contains 12 residues. The CDR3 coding sequence is TGTGCCAGCAGCCGGGACTCCCTGGAGCAGTACTTC. Its protein product is CASSRDSLEQYF.

To note about this clonotype: The CDR3 ends on some other residue instead of the conserved phenylalanine or tryptophan, so this is likely a read error. The CDR3 is CASSPPPGRHYNEQFS. The DNA for the CDR3 is TGTGCCAGCAGTCCACCTCCGGGACGGCACTACAATGAGCAGTTCTCC. The chain combines TRBV12-3 or TRBV12-4 with TRBJ2-1; D might be TRBD1 or TRBD2, each matching 5 bases. Trimming pared 5 bases from V and 3 bases from J, leaving 17 bases between. The CDR3 consists of 16 residues.

This clonotype came up a few times. CDR3 nucleotide sequence: TGCAGTGCTCCGGCGTTCCCGGGGAGGCGTTTTACTGAAGCTTTCTTT. Its protein product is CSAPAFPGRRFTEAFF. This sequence joins TRBV20-1 and TRBJ1-1; D is unresolved. Germline V CDR1 and CDR2: DFQATT, SNEGSKA (reference sequence). The CDR3 length is 16 residues. V was clipped by 5 bases and J by 5 bases, with 24 bases between them.

This clonotype has only a few counts. The chain recombines TRBV20-1 with TRBJ2-7; 9 positions match TRBD2. There are 13 residues in the CDR3. Trimming at V came to 4 bases and at J to 2 bases, leaving 3 bases not matched to a gene. Germline CDR1 is DFQATT and CDR2 is SNEGSKA (reference sequence). CDR3 in DNA: TGCAGTGCTAATAGCGGGAGTACCTACGAGCAGTACTTC. It is translated as CSANSGSTYEQYF.

The table lists this clonotype with many counts. The rearrangement joins TRBV20-1 to TRBJ2-2, with TRBD2 matching over 9 bases. The ends lost 5 bases at V and 4 bases at J; junction bases unmatched: 8. CDR1 is DFQATT and CDR2 is SNEGSKA in the germline V gene (reference sequence). The length of the CDR3 is 15 residues. Written as DNA, the CDR3 is TGCAGTGCTCGTAGCGGGAGAGGTGGCACCGGGGAGCTGTTTTTT. This sequence encodes CSARSGRGGTGELFF.

V gene TRBV11-2 combines with J gene TRBJ2-7, with a weak D call TRBD2 (5 bases). CDR1 SGHAT and CDR2 FQNNGV come from the germline V gene. V shed 8 bases and J shed 0 bases, with 14 bases lying between them. This CDR3 spans 14 amino acids. Here the CDR3 reads CASLAGRYSYEQYF. The CDR3 DNA reads as TGTGCCAGCCTGGCGGGCCGTTACTCCTACGAGCAGTACTTC.

J is TRBJ1-5 and V is TRBV6-2 or TRBV6-3; D ambiguous. V lost 7 bases and J lost 0, with 13 bases in between. CDR3 length equals 15 residues. CDR1 is MNHEY, CDR2 SVGEGT, per germline. The CDR3 spells CASTLHQVSNQPQHF. CDR3 DNA: TGTGCCAGCACCCTGCACCAGGTTAGCAATCAGCCCCAGCATTTT.

This clonotype has more than one count but fewer than ten. The chain joins TRBV14 to TRBJ2-2; possible D gene TRBD2, 5 bases. The CDR3 covers 17 residues. The V end was cut by 2 bases, the J end by 4 bases, with 17 bases between. Germline V CDR1 and CDR2: SGHDN, FVKESK. The CDR3 sequence is CASSQRVGGRSTGELFF. The CDR3 nucleotides are TGTGCCAGCAGCCAAAGAGTAGGCGGGCGGAGCACCGGGGAGCTGTTTTTT.

There are a few counts of this clonotype. This rearrangement joins TRBV6-5 to TRBJ2-3; D is ambiguous. Trimming stripped 0 bases from V and 0 bases from J, with 7 bases between. The CDR3 contains 15 residues. Germline V gene data show CDR1 as MNHEY and CDR2 as SVGAGI. CDR3 residues: CASSYSTLSTDTQYF. The CDR3 DNA reads TGTGCCAGCAGTTACTCGACTCTCAGCACAGATACGCAGTATTTT.

This clonotype was recorded a few times. Its ends do not fully match the called genes, so a read error is possible. J is TRBJ2-1 and V is TRBV20-1; 7 nucleotides match TRBD1. Germline CDR1 DFQATT, CDR2 SNEGSKA (reference sequence). The length of the CDR3 is 16 residues. The CDR3 here is CSAPLPQGSSDNEQFF. The CDR3 DNA follows: TGCAGTGCTCCCCTCCCACAGGGGAGCTCCGACAATGAGCAGTTCTTC.

The chain has TRBV7-9 and TRBJ2-7; 8 bases align to TRBD2. The junction had 5 bases not matched to a gene; V was cut back by 5 bases and J by 5 bases. CDR3 length: 13 residues. The germline V gene has CDR1 SEHNR and CDR2 FQNEAQ (reference sequence). The CDR3 reads CASSTGLAHEQYF. The CDR3 region has the DNA TGTGCCAGCAGCACAGGACTAGCCCACGAGCAGTACTTC. Complete variable domain (other parts from reference TRBV7-9 and TRBJ2-7): DTGVSQNPRHKITKRGQNVTFRCDPISEHNRLYWYRQTLGQGPEFLTYFQNEAQLEKSRLLSDRFSAERPKGSFSTLEIQRTEQGDSAMYLCASSTGLAHEQYFGPGTRLTVT.

This clonotype was seen ten or more times. The V and J genes are TRBV5-1 and TRBJ2-1; the D is unclear. Trimming cost V 3 bases and J 7 bases, with 5 bases left between them. CDR3 length equals 11 residues. The germline gives CDR1 SGHRS, CDR2 YFSETQ. Written as DNA, the CDR3 is TGCGCCAGCAGCTGGATGAATGAGCAGTTCTTC. This gives the protein CASSWMNEQFF.

The genes are TRBV12-3 or TRBV12-4 and TRBJ2-1; D not resolved. V lost 5 bases to trimming and J lost 6 bases, with 14 bases between them. The CDR3 runs to 14 residues. Here the CDR3 DNA reads TGTGCCAGCAGTCGCCGGTGGGCCGGCAATGAGCAGTTCTTC. Translating gives CASSRRWAGNEQFF.

In this sample, this clonotype turned up a few times. The chain joins TRBV12-3 or TRBV12-4 to TRBJ1-1; the D is unclear. CDR3 length equals 14 residues. The V gene lost 6 bases and the J gene lost 3 bases, with 14 bases spanning the gap. CDR3 coding DNA: TGTGCCAGCAGAGGGCCTGTAAGGGACACTGAAGCTTTCTTT. Translation: CASRGPVRDTEAFF.

The sample holds a few counts of this clonotype. V gene TRBV10-2 combines with J gene TRBJ2-3; D unresolved. Germline lookup yields CDR1 WSHSY and CDR2 SAAADI. The V gene lost 0 bases and the J gene lost 1 base, with 11 bases spanning the gap. CDR3 length equals 16 residues. CDR3 nucleotides: TGCGCCAGCAGTGAGTCGGTAGGAACCGGCACAGATACGCAGTATTTT. This sequence encodes CASSESVGTGTDTQYF.

The genes are TRBV4-3 and TRBJ1-1, with D unresolved. Germline V lookup: CDR1 LGHNA, CDR2 YSLEER. The length of the CDR3 is 15 residues. Deletions cut 0 bases from V and 3 bases from J, with 11 bases between. CDR3 in DNA: TGCGCCAGCAGCCAAGAACACACCTGGGACACTGAAGCTTTCTTT. Protein sequence: CASSQEHTWDTEAFF.

There are many counts of this clonotype. V and J are TRBV7-2 and TRBJ1-2; D remains unclear. This CDR3 has 12 residues. Per germline, CDR1 SGHTA and CDR2 FQGNSA. With 6 bases removed from V and 5 bases from J, the gap between germline ends came to 10 bases. CDR3: CASSSIGYGYTF. The CDR3 DNA reads as TGTGCCAGCAGTTCGATAGGTTATGGCTACACCTTC.

The table lists this clonotype with a few counts. The chain recombines TRBV12-3 or TRBV12-4 with TRBJ1-1; 8 bases map to TRBD1. The CDR3 contains 15 residues. The junction had 5 bases not matched to a gene; V was cut back by 3 bases and J by 2 bases. The CDR3 nucleotides are TGTGCCAGCAGTTTTGGGCAGGGGGCTAACACTGAAGCTTTCTTT. Residues: CASSFGQGANTEAFF.

This sequence joins TRBV20-1 and TRBJ1-5, with TRBD1 identical over 7 bases. Losses at the gene ends were 2 bases for V and 10 bases for J; bases not matched to a gene: 8. The CDR3 extends over 13 amino acids. Per germline, CDR1 DFQATT and CDR2 SNEGSKA (reference sequence). The CDR3: CSARRQGMSPQHF. DNA of the CDR3: TGCAGTGCTAGAAGACAGGGAATGAGCCCCCAGCATTTT.

The table lists this clonotype with a few counts. This chain joins TRBV12-3 or TRBV12-4 and TRBJ2-2; 9 positions agree with TRBD1. J was trimmed by 7 bases and V by 1 base; bases with no gene match: 1. CDR3 length equals 14 residues. Here the CDR3 reads CASSLDRGLGELFF. For the CDR3, the DNA is TGTGCCAGCAGTTTAGACAGGGGGCTCGGGGAGCTGTTTTTT.

The chain has TRBV20-1 and TRBJ2-7; 14 bases agree with TRBD2. The CDR3 is made up of 18 amino acids. The V and J ends lost 5 bases and 6 bases, in that order; junction bases with no gene match: 18. The germline V gene encodes CDR1 DFQATT and CDR2 SNEGSKA (reference sequence). CDR3 loop: CSAPLQEGLGLAGVEQYF. In DNA, the CDR3 is TGCAGTGCTCCGCTCCAGGAAGGCCTGGGACTAGCGGGAGTCGAGCAGTACTTC.

The gene calls are TRBV7-2 and TRBJ2-1, with TRBD2 identical over 11 bases. After removal of 5 bases from V and 2 bases from J, the junction contained 2 bases not matched to a gene. The CDR3 has 15 residues. The germline gives CDR1 SGHTA, CDR2 FQGNSA. The CDR3 DNA reads as TGTGCCAGCAGCGGGACTAGCGGTCCCTACAATGAGCAGTTCTTC. Translated: CASSGTSGPYNEQFF.

Only a few counts were recorded for this clonotype. The chain is built from TRBV7-2 and TRBJ2-2; D is possibly TRBD2 (5 bases). Looked up from germline, CDR1 is SGHTA and CDR2 is FQGNSA. Trimming shortened V by 10 bases and J by 5 bases, and 20 bases separated the two germline ends. CDR3 size: 15 residues. This chain's CDR3 is CAIPKPGRTTGELFF. For the CDR3, the DNA is TGTGCCATCCCGAAACCAGGCAGGACTACCGGGGAGCTGTTTTTT.

This clonotype was recorded a few times. The V call is TRBV7-9, the J call TRBJ2-2; no clear D. V was pared by 2 bases and J by 4 bases, with 5 bases between. Looked up from germline, CDR1 is SEHNR and CDR2 is FQNEAQ (reference sequence). The CDR3 covers 13 residues. The CDR3 DNA sequence: TGTGCCAGCAGCTTACAATCCACCGGGGAGCTGTTTTTT. Residues: CASSLQSTGELFF.

This clonotype has a single count. V gene TRBV5-1 combines with J gene TRBJ2-1; 9 nucleotides agree with TRBD1. The CDR3 is made up of 15 amino acids. From germline, CDR1 is SGHRS and CDR2 YFSETQ. Germline trimming cut 4 bases from V and 9 bases from J; bases unmatched to any gene: 11. The CDR3: CASSLRTGAIGEQFF. The CDR3, as DNA: TGCGCCAGCAGCCTCCGGACAGGGGCAATTGGTGAGCAGTTCTTC.

Ten or more counts support this clonotype. The chain uses TRBV4-2 and TRBJ1-4, with 10 bases aligning to TRBD1. This CDR3 is 16 amino acids long. The germline CDR1 and CDR2 sequences are LGHNA and YNFKEQ. The J segment lost 3 bases and the V segment lost 3 bases, leaving 4 bases of the junction unmatched. CDR3 protein: CASSHYGQGANEKLFF. The CDR3 nucleotides are TGTGCCAGCAGCCATTACGGACAGGGGGCTAATGAAAAACTGTTTTTT.

This chain links TRBV20-1 with TRBJ2-2, with a weak D call TRBD2 (6 bases). V was cut by 3 bases and J by 6 bases, with 29 bases left in between. The germline gives CDR1 DFQATT, CDR2 SNEGSKA (reference sequence). There are 19 residues in the CDR3. CDR3 protein: CSASLVEGTAPIRAGELFF. For the CDR3, the DNA is TGCAGTGCTAGTCTTGTGGAGGGGACGGCCCCGATTAGGGCCGGGGAGCTGTTTTTT.